The sequence of this T cell receptor (beta chain) was determined in a study of blood T cell repertoires in COVID-19. Per germline, CDR1 SNHLY and CDR2 FYNNEI. The CDR3 runs to 15 residues. Repertoires were generated with immunoSEQ multiplex PCR, while TCRdb's copy carries only in-frame clones and drops some. Counted here are approximately 300,000 clones, more than 75% occurring once; the ten biggest clones make up about 10%. Points on this clone: The junction and the germline gene differ at one end; a read error may be behind it.

Sequences were obtained from PBMCs or T cells enriched from blood (not recorded which). The rearrangement joins TRBV2 to TRBJ2-7, with 8 bases aligning to TRBD1. The sequence came from a woman aged 18-29 years who had recovered from COVID-19. The CDR3 protein is CASSSEQGASFEQYF. CDR3 bases: TGTGCCAGCAGTTCCGAGCAGGGGGCCTCCTTCGAGCAGTACTTC. The full variable domain, rest sourced from reference TRBV2 and TRBJ2-7, is EPEVTQTPSHQVTQMGQEVILRCVPISNHLYFYWYRQILGQKVEFLVSFYNNEISEKSEIFDDQFSVERPDGSNFTLKIRSTKLEDSAMYFCASSSEQGASFEQYFGPGTRLTVT.